This paragraph covers one T cell receptor (beta chain) sequence. As yet, its antigen is unknown. Germline-derived CDR1 and CDR2 are LGHDT and YNNKEL (reference sequence). The CDR3 covers 14 residues. The V and J ends lost 0 bases and 5 bases respectively, with 10 bases between them. TCRdb passed the 5' RACE reads through MiXCR, listing each CDR3 protein once. The sample consists of 80,000 or so distinct CDR3 sequences, more than 13% of them appearing once. This specimen belongs to a study of early T cells in non-severe SARS-CoV-2 infection. Study-level information: Whole-blood bulk RNA, unsorted, was sequenced, and chains were unpaired. The study's findings and limits: In VDJdb matching, anti-spike CD8 responses were favored while private and CD4 specificities went missing.

Specimen: whole blood. The clonotype comes from an adult who was a healthcare worker with PCR-confirmed SARS-CoV-2 infection or an uninfected control (not recorded which). The chain carries TRBV3-1 and TRBJ1-1; tentatively, D is TRBD1 (6 bases). CDR3 residues: CASSQDGGWTEAFF. The CDR3 DNA sequence: TGTGCCAGCAGCCAAGATGGGGGCTGGACTGAAGCTTTCTTT.